This T cell receptor beta chain was recorded in a study of identifying expanded T cells in peripheral blood. With respect to this clone: Its antigen is unknown.

Healthy donors had no documented immune events, such as infections, while sampled. The method was immunoSEQ multiplex PCR; TCRdb's version includes in-frame clones alone and lacks a portion of them. The sample carries about 130,000 clones, 70% to 90% recorded once. The CDR3 is 15 amino acids. Trimming took off 8 bases at V and 0 bases at J, with 13 bases between the two ends. CDR1 MNHEY and CDR2 SVGAGI come from the germline V gene. General study points: Differentially abundant clones: roughly 1.2 between replicates, 15 to 17 at 2 to 3 weeks, 19 to 20 at four.

The source material was blood. The sequence was obtained from a person aged 18 to 70 in good health. The chain carries TRBV6-5 and TRBJ1-4; D ambiguous. The CDR3 loop reads CASALFVATNEKLFF. Written as DNA, the CDR3 is TGTGCCAGCGCTTTGTTCGTTGCAACTAATGAAAAACTGTTTTTT.